These T cell receptor beta chains were read from a single sample in a study of T cell repertoires in cytomegalovirus infection. Their target antigens are unknown. Each CDR3 protein is one row after TCRdb ran MiXCR on the reads. The table records about 890,000 distinct CDR3 sequences, roughly 31% of them present only once. Specimen: cultured CD8+ T cells from PBMCs, collected from culture after CMV antigen stimulation. Every receptor here comes from a human donor in good health (CMV status not recorded). Some clones in this sample may be carry-over from other donors' samples. CDR3s include the opening cysteine and the closing phenylalanine or tryptophan.

V gene,J gene,CDR3 protein
TRBV20-1,TRBJ1-5,CSARDGVYSNQPQHF
TRBV7-4,TRBJ2-7,CASSPGGGGIFWEQYF
TRBV12-5,TRBJ2-1,CASGLVPPQVRSYNEQFF
TRBV19,TRBJ2-1,CASSMVPTSYNEQFF
TRBV7-2,TRBJ2-5,CAQRGGGEETQYF
TRBV28,TRBJ2-1,CASSLLDDRTEDF
TRBV5-5,TRBJ2-2,CASSLTAGGGELFF
TRBV5-8,TRBJ1-5,CASSFYRGYNQPQHF
TRBV18,TRBJ2-2,CASLTAGELFF
TRBV27,TRBJ2-7,CASSPIGGGRTYEQYF
TRBV7-9,TRBJ2-1,CASSLGPLSYNEQFF
TRBV7-9,TRBJ2-4,CASSPGTAIQYF
TRBV5-1,TRBJ1-1,CASSPDALSPEAFF
TRBV12-3/TRBV12-4,TRBJ1-1,CASSFPGFTEAFF
TRBV27,TRBJ2-3,CASSFGNARYF
TRBV7-9,TRBJ2-7,CASSPQGGQGAYEQYF
TRBV12-3/TRBV12-4,TRBJ2-5,CASTWTSGETQYF
TRBV24-1,TRBJ2-1,CATSDFASYNEQFF
TRBV7-8,TRBJ1-5,CASSLGGKPQHF
TRBV7-2,TRBJ1-5,CASSPIRDQPQHF
TRBV27,TRBJ2-3,CASSFWGREDTQYF
TRBV10-3,TRBJ2-1,CAISEKLAEQNEQFF
TRBV10-1,TRBJ2-3,CASSTDFKNTQYF
TRBV12-5,TRBJ2-5,CASGLVPREETQYF